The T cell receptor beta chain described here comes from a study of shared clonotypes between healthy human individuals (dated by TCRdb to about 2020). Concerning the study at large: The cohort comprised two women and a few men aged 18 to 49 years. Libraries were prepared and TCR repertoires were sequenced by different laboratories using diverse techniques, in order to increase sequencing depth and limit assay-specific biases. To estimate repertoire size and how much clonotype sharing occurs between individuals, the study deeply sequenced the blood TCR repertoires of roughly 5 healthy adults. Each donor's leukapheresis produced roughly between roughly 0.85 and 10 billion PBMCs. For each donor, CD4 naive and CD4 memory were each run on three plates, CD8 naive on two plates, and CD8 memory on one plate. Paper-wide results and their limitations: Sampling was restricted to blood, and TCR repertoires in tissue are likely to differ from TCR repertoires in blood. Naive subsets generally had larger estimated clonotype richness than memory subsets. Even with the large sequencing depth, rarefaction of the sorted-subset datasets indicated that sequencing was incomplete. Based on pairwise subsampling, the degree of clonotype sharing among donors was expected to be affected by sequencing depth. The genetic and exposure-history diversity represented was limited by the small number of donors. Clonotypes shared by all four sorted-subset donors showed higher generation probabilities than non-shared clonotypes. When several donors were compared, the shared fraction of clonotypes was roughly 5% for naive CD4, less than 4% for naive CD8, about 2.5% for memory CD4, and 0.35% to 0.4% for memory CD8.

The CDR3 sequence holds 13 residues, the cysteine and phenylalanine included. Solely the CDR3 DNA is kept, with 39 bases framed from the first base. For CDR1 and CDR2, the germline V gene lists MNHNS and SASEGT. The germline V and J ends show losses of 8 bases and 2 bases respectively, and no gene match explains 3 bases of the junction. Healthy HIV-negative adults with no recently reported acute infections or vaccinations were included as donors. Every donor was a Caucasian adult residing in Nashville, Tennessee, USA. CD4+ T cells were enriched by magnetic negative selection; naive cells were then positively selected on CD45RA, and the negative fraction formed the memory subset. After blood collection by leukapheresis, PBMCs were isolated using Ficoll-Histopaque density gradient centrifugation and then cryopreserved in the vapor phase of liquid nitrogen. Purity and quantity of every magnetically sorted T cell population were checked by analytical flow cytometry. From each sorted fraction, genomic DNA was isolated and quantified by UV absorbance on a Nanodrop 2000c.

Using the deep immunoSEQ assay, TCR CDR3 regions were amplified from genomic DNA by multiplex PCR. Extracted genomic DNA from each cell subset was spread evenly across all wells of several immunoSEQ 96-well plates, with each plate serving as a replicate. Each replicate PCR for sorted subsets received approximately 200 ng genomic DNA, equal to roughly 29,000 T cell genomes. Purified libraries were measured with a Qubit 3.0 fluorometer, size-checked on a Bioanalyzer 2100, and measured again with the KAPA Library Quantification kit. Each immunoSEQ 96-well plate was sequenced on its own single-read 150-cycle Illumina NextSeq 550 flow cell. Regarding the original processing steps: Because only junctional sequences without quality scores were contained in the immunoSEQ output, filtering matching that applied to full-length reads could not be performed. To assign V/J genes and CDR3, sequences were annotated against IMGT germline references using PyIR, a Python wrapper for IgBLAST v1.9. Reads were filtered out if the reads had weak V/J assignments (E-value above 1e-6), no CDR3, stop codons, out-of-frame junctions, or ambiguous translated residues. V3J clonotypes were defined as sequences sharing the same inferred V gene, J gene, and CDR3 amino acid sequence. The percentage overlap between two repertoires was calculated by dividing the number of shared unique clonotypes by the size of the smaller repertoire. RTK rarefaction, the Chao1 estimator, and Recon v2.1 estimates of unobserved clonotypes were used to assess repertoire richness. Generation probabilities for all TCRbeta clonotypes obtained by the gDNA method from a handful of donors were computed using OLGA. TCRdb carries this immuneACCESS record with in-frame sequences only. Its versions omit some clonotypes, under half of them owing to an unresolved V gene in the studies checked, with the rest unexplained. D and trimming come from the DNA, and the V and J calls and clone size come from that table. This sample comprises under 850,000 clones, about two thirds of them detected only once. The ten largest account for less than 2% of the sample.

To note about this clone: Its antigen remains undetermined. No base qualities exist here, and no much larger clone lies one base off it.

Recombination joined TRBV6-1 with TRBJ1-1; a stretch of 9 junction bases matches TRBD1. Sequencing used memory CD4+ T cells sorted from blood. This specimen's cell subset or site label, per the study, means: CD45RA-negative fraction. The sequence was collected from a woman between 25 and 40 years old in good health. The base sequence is TGTGCCAGCGGGGGACAGGGCAACACTGAAGCTTTCTTT. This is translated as CASGGQGNTEAFF.